The 3 T cell receptor beta chains listed next were all sequenced from one sample in a study of immune characterization of retroperitoneal liposarcoma (dated by TCRdb to about 2019). Library prep was done by PCR. The listed sequencing device is NextSeq 500. TCRdb took the public reads, trimmed them with fastp at Q25, ran MiXCR for clone calling and kept in-frame beta chains. Here each entry gathers all rows of one CDR3 protein and keeps the most common genes and DNA. The sample has approximately 9,000 distinct CDR3 sequences on record, 28% of them singletons. The ten largest clones represent over 7% of the sample. Source material: tumor tissue. The receptors come from a male donor with retroperitoneal liposarcoma.

This clonotype was recorded a few times. The chain carries TRBV6-1 and TRBJ2-1, with 12 bases fitting TRBD2. CDR1 is MNHNS and CDR2 is SASEGT in the germline V gene. V shed 6 bases and J 7 bases; nucleotides not matched to a gene: 4. This CDR3 has 14 residues. The CDR3 protein is CASRLAGGINEQFF. In DNA form, the CDR3 reads TGTGCCAGCAGACTAGCGGGAGGAATAAATGAGCAGTTCTTC.

This clonotype appeared many times. V gene TRBV6-1 combines with J gene TRBJ2-1; TRBD2 is a possible D gene (5 bases). Judging by the DNA end, TRBJ2-7 fits better; the J call may be wrong. Germline V lookup: CDR1 MNHNS, CDR2 SASEGT. This CDR3 spans 15 amino acids. In DNA, the CDR3 is TGTGCCAGCAGTCTTCCCCACGGGATGACCTACGAGCAGTACTTC. Amino acid sequence: CASSLPHGMTYEQYF.

A few counts support this clonotype. V usage is TRBV12-5 and J usage is TRBJ2-6; the match to TRBD2 covers 7 bases. V shed 6 bases and J 0 bases; nucleotides not matched to a gene: 5. Per germline, CDR1 LGHNT and CDR2 FRNRAP. The CDR3 is 16 amino acids. The CDR3: CASGLGGGSGANVLTF. In DNA form, the CDR3 reads TGTGCTAGTGGCCTGGGGGGGGGCTCTGGGGCCAACGTCCTGACTTTC.